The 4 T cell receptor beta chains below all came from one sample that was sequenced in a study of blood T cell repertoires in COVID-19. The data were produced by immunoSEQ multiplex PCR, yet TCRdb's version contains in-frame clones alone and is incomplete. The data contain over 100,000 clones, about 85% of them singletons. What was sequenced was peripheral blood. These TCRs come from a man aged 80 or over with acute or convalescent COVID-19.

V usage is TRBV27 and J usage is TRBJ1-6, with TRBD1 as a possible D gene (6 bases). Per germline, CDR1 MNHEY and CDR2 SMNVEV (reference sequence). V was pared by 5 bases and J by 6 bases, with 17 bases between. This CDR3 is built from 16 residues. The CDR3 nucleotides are TGTGCCAGCAGTCCGCCCCGACAGGCGGGTAATTCACCCCTCCACTTT. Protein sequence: CASSPPRQAGNSPLHF.

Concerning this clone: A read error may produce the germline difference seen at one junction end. The CDR3 coding sequence is TGTGCTAGCAGCCACGGTAGCACAGATACGCAGTATTTT. Residues: CASSHGSTDTQYF. The gene calls are TRBV7-7 and TRBJ2-3; D unclear. CDR1 is SSHAT, CDR2 FNYEAQ, per germline (reference sequence). The CDR3 runs to 13 residues. The whole variable domain, filled in from reference TRBV7-7 and TRBJ2-3, reads GAGVSQSPRYKVTKRGQDVTLRCDPISSHATLYWYQQALGQGPEFLTYFNYEAQPDKSGLPSDRFSAERPEGSISTLTIQRTEQRDSAMYRCASSHGSTDTQYFGPGTRLTVL.

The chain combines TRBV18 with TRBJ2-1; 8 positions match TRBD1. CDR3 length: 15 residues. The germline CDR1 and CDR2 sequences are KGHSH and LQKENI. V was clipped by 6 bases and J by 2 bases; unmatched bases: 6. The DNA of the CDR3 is TGTGCCAGCTCTCTCGGACAGGGCCCCTACAATGAGCAGTTCTTC. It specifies CASSLGQGPYNEQFF.

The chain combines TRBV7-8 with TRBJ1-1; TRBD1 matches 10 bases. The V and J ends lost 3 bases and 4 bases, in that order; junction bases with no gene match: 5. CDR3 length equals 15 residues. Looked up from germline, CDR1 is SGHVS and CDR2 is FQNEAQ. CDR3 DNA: TGTGCCAGCAGCTTCGGACAGGGGGGAATCACTGAAGCTTTCTTT. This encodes CASSFGQGGITEAFF.